This TCR beta chain comes out of a study of blood T cells in healthy people across ages. Study results and caveats: Roughly linear declines in TCR beta diversity per million T cells occurred with age.

About 10 milliliters of peripheral blood were drawn from each donor. Turning to this clonotype: What it recognizes is unknown.

Then a second PCR, running about 6 to 11 cycles, was carried out with a sample-barcoded 5' primer and a J-beta primer mix. Tags on each cDNA molecule came from a template-switch adaptor with 12 random nucleotides. TCRdb re-derived calls from the 5' RACE reads in MiXCR, one entry per CDR3 protein. The table has roughly 1.5 million distinct CDR3 sequences, 40% to 45% seen once. Germline assignment: CDR1 LNHNV and CDR2 YYDKDF (reference sequence). V lost 8 bases and J lost 1; bases outside the gene matches: 14. CDR3 size: 18 residues. V and J are TRBV15 and TRBJ2-3, with TRBD1 matching 11 bases. This receptor was identified in a woman aged 18-29 years in good health. Sequenced: blood. The CDR3 reads CATAAPGQGAAGTDTQYF. The CDR3 coding sequence is TGTGCCACCGCTGCCCCCGGACAGGGGGCGGCGGGCACAGATACGCAGTATTTT.